The present T cell receptor (beta chain) was sequenced within a study of identical twins. Broader study findings: While abundant cord blood beta clonotypes carried fewer insertions, memory repertoires showed no such pattern.

Remarks on this clonotype: What it recognizes is unknown.

Template switching (which added a universal primer site) was used, and cDNA carried unique molecular identifiers. TCRdb processed the 5' RACE reads anew with MiXCR; each CDR3 protein has one entry. The table lists 700,000 to 950,000 distinct CDR3 sequences, around an eighth of them singletons. This CDR3 contains 14 residues. V shed 4 bases and J shed 6 bases, with 12 bases lying between them. Looked up from germline, CDR1 is SNHLY and CDR2 is FYNNEI. These data also formed part of another study, on yellow fever vaccine responses in identical twins. This second study says: Each twin's T cell response to the vaccine was reported to look partly convergent and partly personalized.

This receptor was obtained from a woman between 18 and 29 years old in good health. V and J are TRBV2 and TRBJ2-2; D gene uncertain. The sequencing sample was made of PBMCs. As DNA, the CDR3 is TGTGCCAGCAGTGTCGGGTCACCGGCCGGGGAGCTGTTTTTT. The encoded protein is CASSVGSPAGELFF.